This entry lists 16 T cell receptor beta chains sequenced from one sample in a study of cytomegalovirus exposure and HLA in healthy donors. The study ran its PCR with 60 Vbeta and 13 Jbeta primers. TCRdb keeps only in-frame clones here, not all; method: immunoSEQ multiplex PCR. Of 80,000 to 130,000 clones listed, around 75% are singletons. The sequencing sample was made of PBMCs. These receptors all stem from a male donor in good health and CMV-seropositive.

This clone was observed a few times. The chain employs TRBV13 and TRBJ2-5, with 9 bases matching TRBD2. V lost 5 bases to trimming and J lost 4 bases; unmatched junction nucleotides: 8. The germline gives CDR1 PRHDT, CDR2 FYEKMQ (reference sequence). This CDR3 comprises 15 residues. The CDR3 sequence: CASSPSPLAGETQYF. The CDR3 region has the DNA TGTGCCAGCAGCCCCTCCCCACTAGCGGGAGAGACCCAGTACTTC.

This chain connects TRBV5-1 to TRBJ2-2, with 9 nucleotides matching TRBD2. Germline trimming cut 4 bases from V and 5 bases from J; bases unmatched to any gene: 9. Germline-derived CDR1 and CDR2 are SGHRS and YFSETQ. The CDR3 sequence is 16 residues long. The CDR3 DNA is TGCGCCAGCAGCCAGGGGGGACTAGCCGGGACCGGGGAGCTGTTTTTT. This translates into CASSQGGLAGTGELFF.

The chain employs TRBV7-3 and TRBJ1-1, with a weak D call TRBD1 (6 bases). The germline gives CDR1 SGHTA, CDR2 FQGTGA. The V end was cut by 4 bases, the J end by 5 bases, with 11 bases between. CDR3 length: 13 residues. In nucleotides, the CDR3 is TGTGCCAGCAGCTCTAACAGGGAGACTGAAGCTTTCTTT. Its translation: CASSSNRETEAFF.

This chain uses TRBV10-2 with TRBJ2-5, with TRBD2 matching 12 bases. This CDR3 comprises 21 residues. Unmatched junction bases numbered 21, after V lost 6 bases and J lost 1 base. Per the germline V gene, CDR1 is WSHSY and CDR2 is SAAADI. CDR3 in amino acids: CASRPRYASGGALKGQETQYF. Here the CDR3 DNA reads TGCGCCAGCAGACCACGATATGCTAGCGGGGGGGCTTTAAAGGGCCAAGAGACCCAGTACTTC.

V gene TRBV5-4 combines with J gene TRBJ2-1; 15 bases line up with TRBD2. The CDR3 is 19 amino acids. V trimming: 4 bases; J trimming: 0 bases; junction bases outside the gene matches: 8. Per germline, CDR1 SGHNT and CDR2 YYREEE (reference sequence). CDR3 residues: CASSPVGTSGGSSYNEQFF. The CDR3 nucleotides read TGTGCCAGCAGCCCTGTCGGGACTAGCGGGGGGAGCTCCTACAATGAGCAGTTCTTC.

The chain combines TRBV5-1 with TRBJ1-6; 11 positions match TRBD1. V was pared by 5 bases and J by 7 bases, with 5 bases of the junction left unmatched. CDR3 size: 15 residues. The germline CDR1 and CDR2 sequences are SGHRS and YFSETQ. In DNA form, the CDR3 reads TGCGCCAGCAGGGTCGGGACAGGGGGAAATTCACCCCTCCACTTT. Protein: CASRVGTGGNSPLHF.

J is TRBJ2-4 and V is TRBV6-5; no definite D call. V was cut by 6 bases and J by 7 bases, with 7 bases left in between. This CDR3 has 11 residues. The germline V gene has CDR1 MNHEY and CDR2 SVGAGI. The CDR3 sequence: CASSTENIQYF. CDR3 in DNA: TGTGCCAGCAGCACAGAGAACATTCAGTACTTC.

Only one count was recorded for this clone. The V and J genes are TRBV11-2 and TRBJ1-1, with 7 bases identical to TRBD1. The CDR3 sequence is 13 residues long. CDR1 and CDR2 from the germline V gene are SGHAT and FQNNGV. V lost 3 bases to trimming and J lost 3 bases; unmatched junction nucleotides: 1. The CDR3 reads CASSFTGDTEAFF. As DNA, the CDR3 is TGTGCCAGCAGCTTTACAGGGGACACTGAAGCTTTCTTT.

The gene calls are TRBV19 and TRBJ2-2; D call uncertain. CDR1 and CDR2 from the germline V gene are LNHDA and SQIVND (reference sequence). This CDR3 has 11 residues. V was cut by 8 bases and J by 3 bases, with 4 bases left in between. The DNA for the CDR3 is TGTGCCAGTTTAGACACCGGGGAGCTGTTTTTT. Translation gives CASLDTGELFF. Looking up the rest from reference TRBV19 and TRBJ2-2 gives the full variable domain: DGGITQSPKYLFRKEGQNVTLSCEQNLNHDAMYWYRQDPGQGLRLIYYSQIVNDFQKGDIAEGYSVSREKKESFPLTVTSAQKNPTAFYLCASLDTGELFFGEGSRLTVL.

The count of this clone is one. The chain joins TRBV5-1 to TRBJ2-3; TRBD2 agrees at 12 bases. The CDR3 covers 15 residues. CDR1 SGHRS and CDR2 YFSETQ come from the germline V gene. V shed 1 base, J shed 6 bases, and the junction held 3 bases outside the gene matches. The CDR3 is CASSLSSGGVDTQYF. DNA for the CDR3: TGCGCCAGCAGCTTGTCTAGCGGGGGGGTGGATACGCAGTATTTT.

The V gene is TRBV7-9, the J gene TRBJ1-6; no clear D. Germline-derived CDR1 and CDR2 are SEHNR and FQNEAQ (reference sequence). This CDR3 comprises 13 residues. V lost 6 bases to trimming and J lost 3 bases, with 6 bases between them. CDR3 residues: CASRRGYNSPLHF. The CDR3 coding sequence is TGTGCCAGCAGACGGGGCTATAATTCACCCCTCCACTTT.

The chain has TRBV5-8 and TRBJ1-1; 10 bases are shared with TRBD1. Germline trimming cut 0 bases from V and 1 base from J; bases unmatched to any gene: 0. The germline V gene encodes CDR1 SGHTS and CDR2 YDEGEE. The CDR3 has 15 amino acids. The CDR3: CASSLGTGGNTEAFF. CDR3 sequence (DNA): TGTGCCAGCAGCTTGGGGACAGGGGGGAACACTGAAGCTTTCTTT. The variable domain in full, completed from reference TRBV5-8 and TRBJ1-1, reads EAGVTQSPTHLIKTRGQQATLRCSPISGHTSVYWYQQALGLGLQFLLWYDEGEERNRGNFPPRFSGRQFPNYSSELNVNALELEDSALYLCASSLGTGGNTEAFFGQGTRLTVV.

Only a few counts were recorded for this clone. J is TRBJ2-5 and V is TRBV5-1; 13 bases agree with TRBD2. Trimming cost V 4 bases and J 2 bases; bases outside gene matches: 5. Per germline, CDR1 SGHRS and CDR2 YFSETQ. This CDR3 region has 16 residues. CDR3 residues: CASSQGLAGNQETQYF. The CDR3 nucleotides read TGCGCCAGCAGCCAGGGACTAGCGGGGAATCAAGAGACCCAGTACTTC.

This chain connects TRBV10-3 to TRBJ1-6; 8 positions match TRBD1. V lost 3 bases, J lost 7 bases, and 2 bases stayed unmatched. The length of the CDR3 is 14 residues. CDR1 and CDR2 (germline): ENHRY, SYGVKD. The CDR3 nucleotides are TGTGCCATCAGTGATAGACAGGGGAATTCACCCCTCCACTTT. Amino acid sequence: CAISDRQGNSPLHF.

The chain has TRBV7-2 and TRBJ2-3, with TRBD2 matching over 8 bases. J lost 1 base, V lost 5 bases, and 5 bases had no gene match. This CDR3 spans 15 amino acids. Germline values: CDR1 SGHTA, CDR2 FQGNSA. CDR3 loop: CASSPGGRGTDTQYF. In DNA form, the CDR3 reads TGTGCCAGCAGCCCGGGGGGGCGTGGCACAGATACGCAGTATTTT.

This clone was found once. This sequence joins TRBV30 and TRBJ2-7; weak D call: TRBD2 (7 bases). CDR3 length equals 11 residues. CDR1 is GTSNPN, CDR2 SVGIG, per germline (reference sequence). V was cut by 5 bases and J by 6 bases, with 11 bases left in between. The CDR3 DNA sequence: TGTGCCTGGGAGGGGGGGGGCGAGCAGTACTTC. Its translation: CAWEGGGEQYF.